This TCR beta chain was captured by sequencing in a study of beta chain features in type 1 diabetes. General study results and limits: Type 1 diabetes patients showed fewer insertions and more deletions at VDJ junctions.

A single heparinised blood sample, averaging around 120 mL, was obtained per donor. The CDR3 contains 11 residues. Trimming cost V 4 bases and J 7 bases, with 8 bases left between them. Germline CDR1 and CDR2: SGHRS and YFSETQ. TCRB transcripts that were expressed got sequenced, as all of the isolated RNA had been reverse transcribed. The method was immunoSEQ multiplex PCR; TCRdb's version includes in-frame clones alone and lacks a portion of them. The data show 900,000 or so clones, with 17% seen just once and around 0.02% held by the top ten. This clone was detected a few times. The antigen is undetermined.

This clonotype was obtained from a woman between 18 and 30 years old in good health. Input material: naive CD4+ T cells from blood. The genes are TRBV5-1 and TRBJ1-1; perhaps TRBD1 as D (5 bases). In DNA form, the CDR3 reads TGCGCCAGCAGCCAAGACAGTGAAGCTTTCTTT. This sequence encodes CASSQDSEAFF.